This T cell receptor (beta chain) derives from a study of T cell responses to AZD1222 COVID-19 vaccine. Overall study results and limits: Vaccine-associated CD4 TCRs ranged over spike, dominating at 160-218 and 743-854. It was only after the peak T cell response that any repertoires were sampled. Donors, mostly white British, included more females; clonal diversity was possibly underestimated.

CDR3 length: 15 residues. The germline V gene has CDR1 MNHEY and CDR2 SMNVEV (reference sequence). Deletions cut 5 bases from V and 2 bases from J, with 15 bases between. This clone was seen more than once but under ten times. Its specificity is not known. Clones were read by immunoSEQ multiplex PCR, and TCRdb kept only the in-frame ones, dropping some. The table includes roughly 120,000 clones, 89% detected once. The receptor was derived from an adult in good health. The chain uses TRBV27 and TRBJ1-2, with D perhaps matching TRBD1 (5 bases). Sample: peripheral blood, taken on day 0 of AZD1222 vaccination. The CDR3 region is CASSALTGFNYGYTF. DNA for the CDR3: TGTGCCAGCAGTGCACTTACAGGTTTCAACTATGGCTACACCTTC.